A single sample is the source of the 21 T cell receptor beta chains below, sequenced in a study of cytomegalovirus exposure and HLA in healthy donors. Clones were read by immunoSEQ multiplex PCR, and TCRdb kept only the in-frame ones, dropping some. The sample shows some 250,000 clones, around 87% of them seen only once. The specimen sequenced was PBMCs. The receptors here all came from a woman in her 30s in good health and CMV-seropositive.

V gene TRBV15 combines with J gene TRBJ2-4; weak D call: TRBD2 (6 bases). The CDR3 spans 13 residues. V was cut by 3 bases and J by 7 bases, with 10 bases left in between. Germline CDR1 and CDR2: LNHNV and YYDKDF (reference sequence). The CDR3 loop is CATSSAAGNIQYF. CDR3 DNA sequence: TGTGCCACCAGCAGTGCCGCGGGGAACATTCAGTACTTC.

CDR3 in DNA: TGTGCCAGCGGACCGGACAGGGGTGGACAGCCCCAGCATTTT. It is translated as CASGPDRGGQPQHF. The genes are TRBV7-9 and TRBJ1-5; 9 bases align to TRBD1. Germline V gene sequence: CDR1 SEHNR, CDR2 FQNEAQ (reference sequence). The J segment lost 7 bases and the V segment lost 8 bases, leaving 9 bases of the junction unmatched. The CDR3 has 14 residues.

The chain joins TRBV19 to TRBJ2-5; 7 bases fit TRBD1. Trimming at V came to 1 base and at J to 6 bases, leaving 5 bases not matched to a gene. The CDR3 runs to 14 residues. Germline-derived CDR1 and CDR2 are LNHDA and SQIVND (reference sequence). This chain's CDR3 is CASSIGQGVQTQYF. Written as DNA, the CDR3 is TGTGCCAGTAGTATAGGACAGGGAGTACAGACCCAGTACTTC. Full variable domain (missing parts from reference TRBV19 and TRBJ2-5): DGGITQSPKYLFRKEGQNVTLSCEQNLNHDAMYWYRQDPGQGLRLIYYSQIVNDFQKGDIAEGYSVSREKKESFPLTVTSAQKNPTAFYLCASSIGQGVQTQYFGPGTRLLVL.

This clone was detected once. The chain joins TRBV7-2 to TRBJ2-7; D is ambiguous. Germline CDR1 SGHTA, CDR2 FQGNSA. V dropped 0 bases and J dropped 2 bases, with 20 bases sitting between them. The CDR3 covers 18 residues. The CDR3 nucleotides are TGTGCCAGCAGCTTAGCTGCCCTAGGCCGCTCCACACCCTACGAGCAGTACTTC. Translating it yields CASSLAALGRSTPYEQYF. Full variable domain (rest looked up from reference TRBV7-2 and TRBJ2-7): GAGVSQSPSNKVTEKGKDVELRCDPISGHTALYWYRQSLGQGLEFLIYFQGNSAPDKSGLPSDRFSAERTGGSVSTLTIQRTQQEDSAVYLCASSLAALGRSTPYEQYFGPGTRLTVT.

The count of this clone is one. The gene calls are TRBV9 and TRBJ2-1; TRBD1 aligns across 7 bases. After removal of 0 bases from V and 8 bases from J, the junction contained 5 bases not matched to a gene. Germline V gene data show CDR1 as SGDLS and CDR2 as YYNGEE. The CDR3 is made up of 14 amino acids. The CDR3 loop is CASSVATGNHEQFF. The CDR3 bases are TGTGCCAGCAGCGTAGCGACAGGGAACCATGAGCAGTTCTTC. The variable domain in full, with the rest retrieved from reference TRBV9 and TRBJ2-1, is DSGVTQTPKHLITATGQRVTLRCSPRSGDLSVYWYQQSLDQGLQFLIQYYNGEERAKGNILERFSAQQFPDLHSELNLSSLELGDSALYFCASSVATGNHEQFFGPGTRLTVL.

This clone was observed a handful of times. The V gene is TRBV6-1, the J gene TRBJ1-5, with D possibly matching TRBD1 (5 bases). V shed 8 bases and J shed 5 bases, with 16 bases lying between them. This CDR3 comprises 14 residues. Germline assignment: CDR1 MNHNS and CDR2 SASEGT. This chain's CDR3 is CASRLMGGDQPQHF. Here the CDR3 DNA reads TGTGCCAGCCGACTTATGGGGGGGGATCAGCCCCAGCATTTT.

The chain combines TRBV5-1 with TRBJ1-4, with D perhaps matching TRBD1 (5 bases). Trimming left V 4 bases short and J 3 bases short, with 10 bases between. The CDR3 has 14 residues. Germline CDR1 and CDR2: SGHRS and YFSETQ. The DNA of the CDR3 is TGCGCCAGCAGCATTCAGGGCTCTAATGAAAAACTGTTTTTT. It specifies CASSIQGSNEKLFF.

This chain uses TRBV5-6 with TRBJ2-7, with D possibly matching TRBD1 (7 bases). Germline loops: CDR1 SGHDT, CDR2 YYEEEE. V was clipped by 3 bases and J by 3 bases, with 16 bases between them. CDR3 size: 15 residues. CDR3 protein: CASSYTAGGLYEQYF. CDR3 DNA sequence: TGTGCCAGCAGCTACACGGCAGGGGGGCTCTACGAGCAGTACTTC. Full variable domain (outside the CDR3, taken from reference TRBV5-6 and TRBJ2-7): DAGVTQSPTHLIKTRGQQVTLRCSPKSGHDTVSWYQQALGQGPQFIFQYYEEEERQRGNFPDRFSGHQFPNYSSELNVNALLLGDSALYLCASSYTAGGLYEQYFGPGTRLTVT.

This clone was observed once. The rearrangement uses TRBV5-1 and TRBJ2-7; 8 bases agree with TRBD2. Germline V gene lookup returns CDR1 SGHRS and CDR2 YFSETQ. This CDR3 contains 15 residues. V lost 4 bases to trimming and J lost 3 bases; unmatched junction nucleotides: 9. This CDR3 is CASSVTGGMNYEQYF. The CDR3 coding sequence is TGCGCCAGCAGCGTCACGGGAGGGATGAACTACGAGCAGTACTTC.

The rearrangement uses TRBV4-1 and TRBJ2-7; 10 nucleotides line up with TRBD2. The germline CDR1 and CDR2 sequences are MGHRA and YSYEKL. The CDR3 sequence is 16 residues long. The V gene end was trimmed by 0 bases and the J gene end by 2 bases; junction bases not matched to a gene: 4. The CDR3 DNA sequence: TGCGCCAGCAGCCAAGAGACTAGCGGGCCGACCTACGAGCAGTACTTC. This translates into CASSQETSGPTYEQYF.

This sequence joins TRBV9 and TRBJ2-3, with 8 nucleotides matching TRBD2. Germline V lookup: CDR1 SGDLS, CDR2 YYNGEE. V lost 3 bases, J lost 6 bases, and 6 bases stayed unmatched. The CDR3 sequence is 14 residues long. In DNA, the CDR3 is TGTGCCAGCAGCGGAGCGGGAGCAAGGGATACGCAGTATTTT. It codes for CASSGAGARDTQYF.

The chain combines TRBV15 with TRBJ1-2, with D possibly being TRBD1 (6 bases). Germline-derived CDR1 and CDR2 are LNHNV and YYDKDF (reference sequence). The CDR3 consists of 16 residues. The V end was cut by 3 bases, the J end by 2 bases, with 16 bases between. CDR3 nucleotide sequence: TGTGCCACCAGCAGCCTATCACAGGGCCCCAACTATGGCTACACCTTC. It is translated as CATSSLSQGPNYGYTF.

The rearrangement joins TRBV9 to TRBJ2-3; TRBD2 aligns across 9 bases. V trimming: 4 bases; J trimming: 6 bases; junction bases outside the gene matches: 12. The CDR3 spans 16 residues. Germline V lookup: CDR1 SGDLS, CDR2 YYNGEE. The CDR3 is CASSHGASGITDTQYF. CDR3 coding DNA: TGTGCCAGCAGCCATGGGGCTAGCGGGATCACTGATACGCAGTATTTT.

The rearrangement links TRBV6-5 to TRBJ1-2; possibly TRBD1 for D (6 bases). The germline CDR1 and CDR2 sequences are MNHEY and SVGAGI. The CDR3 runs 15 residues. The germline V and J ends were trimmed by 2 bases and 4 bases, with 14 bases remaining between them. As DNA, the CDR3 is TGTGCCAGCAGTTACAGCTTAACAGGGACCTATGGCTACACCTTC. As protein: CASSYSLTGTYGYTF.

The chain couples TRBV14 to TRBJ2-7; a possible D gene is TRBD1 (5 bases). Deletions cut 4 bases from V and 4 bases from J, with 17 bases between. The CDR3 sequence is 15 residues long. Germline V gives CDR1 SGHDN, CDR2 FVKESK. As DNA, the CDR3 is TGTGCCAGCAGCCTACAGGCGGCGGAAAGTTACGAGCAGTACTTC. Translation: CASSLQAAESYEQYF.

CDR3 region: CAWSVWQGRSLYEQYF. DNA for the CDR3: TGTGCCTGGAGTGTATGGCAGGGAAGATCCCTATACGAGCAGTACTTC. The rearrangement joins TRBV30 to TRBJ2-7, with a weak D call TRBD1 (5 bases). V gave up 0 bases and J gave up 4 bases, with 19 bases separating them. Per germline, CDR1 GTSNPN and CDR2 SVGIG (reference sequence). This CDR3 is built from 16 residues.

This rearrangement joins TRBV27 to TRBJ1-1; 9 bases are a match to TRBD1. CDR1 is MNHEY and CDR2 is SMNVEV in the germline V gene (reference sequence). V shed 4 bases and J 6 bases; nucleotides not matched to a gene: 3. This CDR3 contains 13 residues. The CDR3 region has the DNA TGTGCCAGCAGTTACAGGGGGCCCTCTGAAGCTTTCTTT. Translation: CASSYRGPSEAFF.

The genes are TRBV5-1 and TRBJ2-2; the D gene is possibly TRBD1 (6 bases). CDR1 is SGHRS, CDR2 YFSETQ, per germline. V lost 4 bases to trimming and J lost 6 bases, with 19 bases between them. The CDR3 totals 16 residues. The CDR3 sequence: CASSALSTGLAGELFF. CDR3 coding DNA: TGCGCCAGCAGCGCGTTATCGACAGGTCTCGCCGGGGAGCTGTTTTTT.

This clone was detected a few times. V usage is TRBV2 and J usage is TRBJ1-2, with D possibly matching TRBD1 (6 bases). Per the germline V gene, CDR1 is SNHLY and CDR2 is FYNNEI. Trimming removed 6 bases from V and 5 bases from J, with 10 bases in between. The length of the CDR3 is 12 residues. The CDR3 DNA reads TGTGCCAGCAGGATCACAGGGTATGGCTACACCTTC. The encoded protein is CASRITGYGYTF.

This chain links TRBV5-1 with TRBJ2-1; D is perhaps TRBD2 (6 bases). Deletions cut 6 bases from V and 2 bases from J, with 12 bases between. The CDR3 is 14 amino acids. Looked up from germline, CDR1 is SGHRS and CDR2 is YFSETQ. CDR3 nucleotides: TGCGCCAGCACCATTAGCGGTACCTACAATGAGCAGTTCTTC. Translation gives CASTISGTYNEQFF.

The chain employs TRBV5-6 and TRBJ2-2; 9 bases agree with TRBD1. The CDR3 contains 16 residues. The ends lost 0 bases at V and 2 bases at J; junction bases unmatched: 2. Germline values: CDR1 SGHDT, CDR2 YYEEEE. This chain's CDR3 is CASSLGDRDNTGELFF. Written as DNA, the CDR3 is TGTGCCAGCAGCTTGGGGGACAGGGACAACACCGGGGAGCTGTTTTTT.